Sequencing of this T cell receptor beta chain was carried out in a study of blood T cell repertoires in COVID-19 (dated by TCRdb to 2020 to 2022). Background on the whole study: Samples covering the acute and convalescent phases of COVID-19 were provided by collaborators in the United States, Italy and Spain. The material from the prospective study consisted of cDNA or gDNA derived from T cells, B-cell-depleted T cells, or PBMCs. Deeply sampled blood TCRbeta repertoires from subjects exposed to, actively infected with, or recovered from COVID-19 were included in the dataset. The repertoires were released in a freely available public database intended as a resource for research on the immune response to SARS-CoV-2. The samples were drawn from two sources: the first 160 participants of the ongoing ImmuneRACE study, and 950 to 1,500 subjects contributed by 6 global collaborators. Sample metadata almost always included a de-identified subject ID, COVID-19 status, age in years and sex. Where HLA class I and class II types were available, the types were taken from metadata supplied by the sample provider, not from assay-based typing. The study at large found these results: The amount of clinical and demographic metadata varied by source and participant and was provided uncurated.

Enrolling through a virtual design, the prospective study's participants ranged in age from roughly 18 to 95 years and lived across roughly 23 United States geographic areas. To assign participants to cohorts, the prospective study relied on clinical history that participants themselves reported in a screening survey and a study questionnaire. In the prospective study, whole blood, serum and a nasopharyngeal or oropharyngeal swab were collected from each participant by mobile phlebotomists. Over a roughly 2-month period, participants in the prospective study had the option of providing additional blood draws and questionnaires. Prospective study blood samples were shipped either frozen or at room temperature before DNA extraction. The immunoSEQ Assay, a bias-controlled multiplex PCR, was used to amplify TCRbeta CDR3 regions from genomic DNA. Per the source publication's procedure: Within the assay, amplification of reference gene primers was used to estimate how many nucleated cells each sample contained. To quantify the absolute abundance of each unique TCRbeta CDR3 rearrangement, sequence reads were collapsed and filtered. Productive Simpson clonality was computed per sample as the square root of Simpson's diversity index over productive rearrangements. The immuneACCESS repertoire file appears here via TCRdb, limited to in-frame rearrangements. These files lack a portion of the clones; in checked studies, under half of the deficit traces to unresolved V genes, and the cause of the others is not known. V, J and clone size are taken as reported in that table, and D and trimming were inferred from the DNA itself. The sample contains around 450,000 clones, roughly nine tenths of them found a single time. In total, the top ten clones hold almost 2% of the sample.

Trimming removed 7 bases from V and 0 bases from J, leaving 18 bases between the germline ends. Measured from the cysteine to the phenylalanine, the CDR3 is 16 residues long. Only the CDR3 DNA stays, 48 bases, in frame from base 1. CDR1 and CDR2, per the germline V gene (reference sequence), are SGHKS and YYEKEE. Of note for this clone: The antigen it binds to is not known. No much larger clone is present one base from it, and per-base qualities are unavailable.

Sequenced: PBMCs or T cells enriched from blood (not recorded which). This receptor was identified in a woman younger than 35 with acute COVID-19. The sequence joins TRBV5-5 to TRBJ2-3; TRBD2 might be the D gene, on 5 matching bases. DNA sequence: TGTGCCAGCTATGGCGGGTTCCCCGTAAGCACAGATACGCAGTATTTT. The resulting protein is CASYGGFPVSTDTQYF.